This T cell receptor (beta chain) was captured in a study of T-cell reconstitution after alpha-beta-depleted transplantation in children. A few counts support this clonotype. V shed 6 bases and J shed 6 bases, with 10 bases lying between them. This CDR3 is 12 amino acids long. The TCRbeta library incorporated unique molecular identifiers. TCRdb reprocessed the PCR reads via MiXCR and lists one record per CDR3 protein. This sample carries about 980,000 distinct CDR3 sequences, around 30% of them seen once, and the ten largest clones take 28%. The chain is built from TRBV12-3 or TRBV12-4 and TRBJ2-3; D possibly corresponds to TRBD2 (5 bases). The sequenced sample was PBMCs, mostly from graft donor cells, obtained 360 days after TCRalphabeta/CD19-depleted stem cell transplant. The clonotype was recovered from a boy less than two years old who had a stem cell transplant for SCID, so the T cells may come from the graft donor. The CDR3 sequence is CASSADWDTQYF. The CDR3 nucleotides are TGTGCCAGCAGCGCGGACTGGGATACGCAGTATTTT.